This is a list of T cell receptor beta chains from one sample in a study of Graves' ophthalmopathy and Graves' hyperthyroidism. Each CDR3 protein gets one entry after TCRdb re-called the multiplex PCR reads with MiXCR. Of 40,000 to 45,000 distinct CDR3 sequences in the sample, approximately 52% were seen once. The material sequenced was peripheral blood. All receptors come from an adult man with Graves' ophthalmopathy. CDR3s include the opening cysteine and the closing phenylalanine or tryptophan. D genes are given only for firm matches. Where a row states a size, it is once, few, many or the class of an expanded clone; other rows omit it.

d_call	j_call	clone_size	v_call	cdr3_nt	cdr3_aa
-	TRBJ1-4	many	TRBV2	TGTGCCAGCATTCGATCTCCAGGGGCTCCTAATGAAAAACTGTTTTTT	CASIRSPGAPNEKLFF
-	TRBJ2-7	medium-sized	TRBV2	TGTGCCAGCAGTAACACCCGGGGTAGCGAGCAGTACTTC	CASSNTRGSEQYF
-	TRBJ1-1	-	TRBV24-1	TGTGCCACCAGTGATGGAGGGAACACTGAAGCTTTCTTT	CATSDGGNTEAFF
-	TRBJ2-5	-	TRBV24-1	TGTGCCACCAGTGATTTACGCCAGCAAGAGACCCAGTACTTC	CATSDLRQQETQYF
TRBD1	TRBJ2-5	many	TRBV10-3	TGTGCCATCAGTGAGGCTCCCGGGACAGGGACAGAGACCCAGTACTTC	CAISEAPGTGTETQYF
TRBD1	TRBJ2-7	many	TRBV5-1	TGCGCCAGCAGCTTTGAAGGGACAGGGATCCCCGAGCAGTACTTC	CASSFEGTGIPEQYF
-	TRBJ2-2	many	TRBV19	TGTGCCAGTGGGGGTAGACGGGACATCACCGGGGAGCTGTTTTTT	CASGGRRDITGELFF
-	TRBJ1-2	-	TRBV30	TGTACCTGGAGCGGCTTTGGGCTAGGCTATGGCTACACCTTC	CTWSGFGLGYGYTF
TRBD2	TRBJ2-7	medium-sized	TRBV7-8	TGTGCCAGCAGCTTAGGGCGGGAGGATATCTACGAGCAGTACTTC	CASSLGREDIYEQYF
-	TRBJ2-2	-	TRBV25-1	TGTGCCAGCGAGACAGTGACTGACGGCAACACCGGGGAGCTGTTTTTT	CASETVTDGNTGELFF
-	TRBJ1-6	-	TRBV6-1	TGTGCCAGCAGCGTGGCACTCGGAGATTCACCCCTCCACTTT	CASSVALGDSPLHF
-	TRBJ2-5	-	TRBV7-2	TGTGCCAGCAGCTCCTCCAAGACCCAGTACTTC	CASSSSKTQYF
TRBD1	TRBJ2-5	medium-sized	TRBV24-1	TGTGCCACCGGGGACAGGGGTGGACAAGAGACCCAGTACTTC	CATGDRGGQETQYF
TRBD2	TRBJ2-3	many	TRBV24-1	TGTGCCACCAGTGACACCGCTAGCGGGAGATCCCTAAGCACAGATACGCAGTATTTT	CATSDTASGRSLSTDTQYF